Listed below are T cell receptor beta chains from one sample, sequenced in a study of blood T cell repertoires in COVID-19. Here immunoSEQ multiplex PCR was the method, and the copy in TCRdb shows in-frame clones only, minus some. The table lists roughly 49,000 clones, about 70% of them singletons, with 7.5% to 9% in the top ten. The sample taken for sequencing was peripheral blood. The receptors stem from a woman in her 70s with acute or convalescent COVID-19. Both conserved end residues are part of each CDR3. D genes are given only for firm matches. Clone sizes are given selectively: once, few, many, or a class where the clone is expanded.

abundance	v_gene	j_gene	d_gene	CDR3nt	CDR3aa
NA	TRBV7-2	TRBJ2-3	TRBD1	TGTGCCAGCAGCTCCTCCGGGACAGGGTTTAGCACAGATACGCAGTATTTT	CASSSSGTGFSTDTQYF
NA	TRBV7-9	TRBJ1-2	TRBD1	TGTGCCAGCAGCTCAAAGCCCCTAGGGACAGGGAAAGGTGGCTACACCTTC	CASSSKPLGTGKGGYTF
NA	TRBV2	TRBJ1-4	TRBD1	TGTGCCAGCAAGGGGGCATACACTAATGAAAAACTGTTTTTT	CASKGAYTNEKLFF
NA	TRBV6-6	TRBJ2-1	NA	TGTGCCAGCAGAATAGGGGGCAATGAGCAGTTCTTC	CASRIGGNEQFF
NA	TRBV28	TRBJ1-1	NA	TGTGCCAGCACTTTACCGGGGGTGAACACTGAAGCTTTCTTT	CASTLPGVNTEAFF
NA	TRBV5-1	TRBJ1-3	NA	TGCGCCAGCAGCCCTGGGACTGCTCAGGGAAACACCATATATTTT	CASSPGTAQGNTIYF
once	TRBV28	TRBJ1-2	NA	TGTGCCAGCAGTACCCGAACGGGTAACTATGGCTACACCTTC	CASSTRTGNYGYTF
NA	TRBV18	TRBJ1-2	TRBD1	TGTGCCAGCTCTCTGGACAGGGCGGAGGGCTACACCTTC	CASSLDRAEGYTF
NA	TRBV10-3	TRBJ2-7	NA	TGTGCCATCAGTGAGGAAGGGGCGGCGAGCTCCTACGAGCAGTACTTC	CAISEEGAASSYEQYF
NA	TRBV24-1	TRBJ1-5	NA	TGTGCCACCAGTGATTTTCTTCAGCCCCAGCATTTT	CATSDFLQPQHF
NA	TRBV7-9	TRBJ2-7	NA	TGTGCCAGCAGCCGGGGGGCTAGCGAAGAGCAGTACTTC	CASSRGASEEQYF
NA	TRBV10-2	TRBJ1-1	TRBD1	TGCGCCAGCAGACTAGGGACAGGGGGCTGGAAGAGGAACACTGAAGCTTTCTTT	CASRLGTGGWKRNTEAFF
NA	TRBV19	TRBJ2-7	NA	TGTGCCAGCGGTGCGGCGGGGGCTTACTACGAGCAGTACTTC	CASGAAGAYYEQYF
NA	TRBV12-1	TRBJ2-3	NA	TGTGCCAGCAGCTACTGTTCGGTTGATACGCAGTATTTT	CASSYCSVDTQYF
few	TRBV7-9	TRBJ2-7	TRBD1	TGTGCCAGCGCACCGATCGGACAGGACCCCCTACGCGACGAGCAGTACTTC	CASAPIGQDPLRDEQYF
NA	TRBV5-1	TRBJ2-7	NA	TGCGCCAGCAGCTTGCAGGGGGGCAACGAGCAGTACTTC	CASSLQGGNEQYF
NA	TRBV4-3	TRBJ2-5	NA	TGCGCCAGCAGCCGGCACCGTGAGGGAGAGACCCAGTACTTC	CASSRHREGETQYF
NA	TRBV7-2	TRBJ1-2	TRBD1	TGTGCCAGCAGCTCTAGGCCCCCTCCTCCGGGACAGGGGAATGGCTACACCTTC	CASSSRPPPPGQGNGYTF
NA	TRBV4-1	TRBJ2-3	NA	TGCGCCAGCAGCCAAGAGGGAGGGGGGTTGACAGATACGCAGTATTTT	CASSQEGGGLTDTQYF
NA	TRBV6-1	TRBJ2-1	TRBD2	TGTGCCAGCAGTGAAGGCGGGGGGCCCTTTTTAATCTTC	CASSEGGGPFLIF
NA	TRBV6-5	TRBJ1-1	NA	TGTGCCAGCAGGTCGGGGTCGGGTGGAGGAGCTTTCTTT	CASRSGSGGGAFF
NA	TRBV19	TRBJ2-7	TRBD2	TGTGCCAGTAGCAGGGGACTAGCGGACCCTTACGAGCAGTACTTC	CASSRGLADPYEQYF
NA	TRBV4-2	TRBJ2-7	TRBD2	TGTGCCAGCAGCCAAGGCCGCGTCCTAGCGGGGGCCGGCTACGAGCAGTACTTC	CASSQGRVLAGAGYEQYF
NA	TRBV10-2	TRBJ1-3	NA	TGCGCCAGCAGTGAGGTGGCCAACACCATATATTTT	CASSEVANTIYF
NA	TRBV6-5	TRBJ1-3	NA	TGTGCCAGCGGCAGCTCTGGAAACACCATATATTTT	CASGSSGNTIYF
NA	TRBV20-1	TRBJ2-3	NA	TGCAGTGCTAGTTTGAGATTGTCTAGCACAGATACGCAGTATTTT	CSASLRLSSTDTQYF
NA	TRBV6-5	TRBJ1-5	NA	TGTGCCAGCAACAGGGAATGGCAGCCCCAGCATTTT	CASNREWQPQHF
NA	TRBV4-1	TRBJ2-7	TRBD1	TGCGCCAGCAGACGGGGGACAGGGAACTACGAGCAGTACTTC	CASRRGTGNYEQYF
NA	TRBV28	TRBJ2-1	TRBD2	TGTGCCAGCAGCCTCGTCCTAGCGGGGGTAAATGAGCAGTTCTTC	CASSLVLAGVNEQFF
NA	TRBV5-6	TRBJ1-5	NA	TGTGCCAGCAGCTATGGGGGGATTGGTCAGCCCCAGCATTTT	CASSYGGIGQPQHF
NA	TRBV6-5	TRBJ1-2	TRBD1	TGTGCCAGCAGCCCGAACAGGGGGAGTAACTATGGCTACACCTTC	CASSPNRGSNYGYTF
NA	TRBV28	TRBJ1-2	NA	TGTGCCAGCAGTTACGGACGGACGGGGAGCTACACCTTC	CASSYGRTGSYTF
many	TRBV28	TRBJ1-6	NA	TGTGCCAGCACCGGGAATTCACCCCTCCACTTT	CASTGNSPLHF
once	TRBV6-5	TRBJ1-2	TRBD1	TGTGCCAGCACCTTAGACAGGGCCTATGGCTACACCTTC	CASTLDRAYGYTF
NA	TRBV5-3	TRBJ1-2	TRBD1	TGTGCCAGAAGCTTGGTCGGGGACAGGTCTTTCTATGGCTACACCTTC	CARSLVGDRSFYGYTF
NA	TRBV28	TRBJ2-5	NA	TGTGCCAGCAGTTTAGCGGGTCCGGGGACCCAGTACTTC	CASSLAGPGTQYF
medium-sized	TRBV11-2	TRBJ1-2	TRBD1	TGTGCCAGCAGCCCCCCTAGGACAGGTCCTCTCGGGTACTATGGCTACACCTTC	CASSPPRTGPLGYYGYTF
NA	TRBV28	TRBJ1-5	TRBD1	TGTGCCAGCAGTTCCTCAATGGGACAGTTTTTAGGTCAGCCCCAGCATTTT	CASSSSMGQFLGQPQHF
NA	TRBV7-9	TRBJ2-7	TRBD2	TGTGCCAGCAGCTTAGTCGGGAGGGAAGACGTCACCTACGAGCAGTACTTC	CASSLVGREDVTYEQYF
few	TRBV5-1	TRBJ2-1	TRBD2	TGCGCCAGCAGTACGGGACTAGGGAGGGAGCAGTTCTTC	CASSTGLGREQFF
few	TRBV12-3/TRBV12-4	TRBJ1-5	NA	TGTGCCAGCAGTTTACAGAGGGATCAGCCCCAGCATTTT	CASSLQRDQPQHF
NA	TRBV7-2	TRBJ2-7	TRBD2	TGTGCCAGCAGCTTAACGCAGGGACTAGCGGTCGGCGGGACGGGGGAGCAGTACTTC	CASSLTQGLAVGGTGEQYF
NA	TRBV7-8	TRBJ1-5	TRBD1	TGTGCCAGCAGCTTTGGAGGGGGCCGAAATCAGCCCCAGCATTTT	CASSFGGGRNQPQHF
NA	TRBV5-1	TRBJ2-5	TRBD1	TGCGCCAGCAGCTTAAAACTGGACAGGGTGGGGACCCAGTACTTC	CASSLKLDRVGTQYF
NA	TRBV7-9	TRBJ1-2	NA	TGTGCCAGCAGCGGCAAGGAACTGGGGGCCTATGGCTACACCTTC	CASSGKELGAYGYTF
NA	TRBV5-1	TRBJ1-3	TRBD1	TGCGCCAGCAGCGCGACAGGGACTGGAAACACCATATATTTT	CASSATGTGNTIYF
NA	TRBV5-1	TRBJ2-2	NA	TGCGCCAGCAGCTTGTCGCTAGCCGATTCCGGGGAGCTGTTTTTT	CASSLSLADSGELFF
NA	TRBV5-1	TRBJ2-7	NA	TGCGCCAGCAGCTTTACAGGGCGGGTCGAGCAGTACTTC	CASSFTGRVEQYF
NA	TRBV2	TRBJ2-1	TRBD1	TGTGCCAGCAAATGGACAGGGGCTGTGGATGAGCAGTTCTTC	CASKWTGAVDEQFF
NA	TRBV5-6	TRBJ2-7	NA	TGTGCCAGCAGCTCGGGCCCCACAGGGACGCAGCAGTACTTC	CASSSGPTGTQQYF
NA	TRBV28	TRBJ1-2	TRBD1	TGTGCCAGCAGTCTAACCGGGACAGGGGTGTATGGCTACACCTTC	CASSLTGTGVYGYTF
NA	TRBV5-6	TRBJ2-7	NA	TGTGCCAGCAGCCTGCTACTCTCCAGGGGTTACGAGCAGTACTTC	CASSLLLSRGYEQYF